This is a list of T cell receptor beta chains from one sample in a study of shared clonotypes between healthy human individuals. TCRdb's table, derived via immunoSEQ multiplex PCR, lists solely in-frame clones and lacks some. This table has around 530,000 clones, around 78% appearing once. The sequenced sample consisted of PBMCs. The receptors were gathered from a middle-aged woman in good health. Some clones in this sample may be carry-over from other donors' samples. CDR3s include the opening cysteine and the closing phenylalanine or tryptophan. A D gene is named only where the DNA matches it firmly. The listing skips clone size in some rows; elsewhere it reads once, few, many or a size class.

v_gene	abundance	d_gene	j_gene	CDR3aa	CDR3nt
TRBV30	NA	NA	TRBJ2-7	CAWMDKRSSYEQYF	TGTGCCTGGATGGATAAGCGTAGCTCCTACGAGCAGTACTTC
TRBV6-4	NA	NA	TRBJ2-1	CASSVVRGVYNEQFF	TGTGCCAGCAGTGTGGTCAGGGGGGTCTACAATGAGCAGTTCTTC
TRBV6-4	NA	NA	TRBJ2-1	CASSPGEGTYNEQFF	TGTGCCAGCAGCCCAGGGGAGGGGACCTACAATGAGCAGTTCTTC
TRBV6-5	NA	NA	TRBJ2-5	CASSYRYGLPQETQYF	TGTGCCAGCAGTTACCGCTATGGACTACCGCAAGAGACCCAGTACTTC
TRBV7-9	many	NA	TRBJ1-4	CASSTGDGTNEKLFF	TGTGCCAGCAGCACCGGGGACGGAACTAATGAAAAACTGTTTTTT
TRBV9	NA	NA	TRBJ2-7	CASSVVEGSYEQYF	TGTGCCAGCAGCGTAGTGGAGGGGAGCTACGAGCAGTACTTC
TRBV27	NA	NA	TRBJ2-7	CASSRPGTGYEQYF	TGTGCCAGCAGTCGCCCCGGGACTGGCTACGAGCAGTACTTC
TRBV28	NA	NA	TRBJ1-1	CASSPTSEAFF	TGTGCCAGCAGTCCTACGTCTGAAGCTTTCTTT
TRBV5-6	few	NA	TRBJ2-7	CASTRLTSGTSYEQYF	TGTGCCAGCACCCGTTTAACCAGCGGAACCTCCTACGAGCAGTACTTC
TRBV11-3	NA	TRBD1	TRBJ2-4	CASSPGTGRAKNIQYF	TGTGCCAGCAGCCCTGGGACAGGGCGTGCCAAAAACATTCAGTACTTC
TRBV27	NA	NA	TRBJ2-1	CASSLGTSFSYNEQFF	TGTGCCAGCAGTTTAGGCACTAGCTTCTCCTACAATGAGCAGTTCTTC
TRBV25-1	NA	NA	TRBJ2-5	CASAGAGARETQYF	TGTGCCAGCGCTGGGGCGGGTGCACGGGAGACCCAGTACTTC
TRBV30	once	NA	TRBJ2-5	CAWMPGQETQYF	TGTGCCTGGATGCCCGGCCAAGAGACCCAGTACTTC
TRBV7-3	NA	TRBD2	TRBJ2-3	CASSSGLAGRTDTQYF	TGTGCCAGCAGTTCTGGACTAGCGGGGCGCACAGATACGCAGTATTTT
TRBV5-1	NA	TRBD2	TRBJ2-4	CASSLDSGSSVGNIQYF	TGCGCCAGCAGCTTGGATAGCGGGAGTTCGGTTGGAAACATTCAGTACTTC
TRBV29-1	NA	TRBD1	TRBJ2-3	CSVAWDRARDTQYF	TGCAGCGTTGCTTGGGACAGGGCCAGGGATACGCAGTATTTT
TRBV5-1	NA	TRBD2	TRBJ2-3	CASSLEGSGGDTQYF	TGCGCCAGCAGCTTGGAGGGTAGCGGGGGAGATACGCAGTATTTT
TRBV7-2	NA	NA	TRBJ2-5	CASSQSTGETQYF	TGTGCCAGCAGCCAGTCCACGGGGGAGACCCAGTACTTC
TRBV10-3	NA	NA	TRBJ2-1	CAISSSASYNEQFF	TGTGCCATCAGTTCTAGCGCTAGCTACAATGAGCAGTTCTTC
TRBV6-1	NA	NA	TRBJ1-2	CASRLTVYGYTF	TGTGCCAGCAGACTGACAGTTTATGGCTACACCTTC
TRBV9	NA	NA	TRBJ2-2	CASSVRDLNTGELFF	TGTGCCAGCAGCGTGAGGGACTTGAACACCGGGGAGCTGTTTTTT
TRBV2	once	TRBD1	TRBJ1-4	CASKEEGRGQEKLFF	TGTGCCAGCAAGGAAGAAGGCAGGGGGCAGGAAAAACTGTTTTTT
TRBV7-9	few	NA	TRBJ2-2	CASSLAWGSDTGELFF	TGTGCCAGCAGCTTAGCTTGGGGGTCGGACACCGGGGAGCTGTTTTTT
TRBV5-1	NA	NA	TRBJ2-3	CASSQGGTDTQYF	TGCGCCAGCAGCCAGGGGGGGACAGATACGCAGTATTTT
TRBV7-2	NA	TRBD2	TRBJ2-7	CASSLAGGYHEQYF	TGTGCCAGCAGCTTAGCGGGAGGGTATCACGAGCAGTACTTC
TRBV7-2	NA	NA	TRBJ2-2	CASSLNLDGELFF	TGTGCCAGCAGCTTAAACTTGGACGGGGAGCTGTTTTTT
TRBV19	NA	NA	TRBJ2-2	CASSIFAGVKGGELFF	TGTGCCAGTAGTATTTTTGCCGGCGTGAAGGGCGGGGAGCTGTTTTTT
TRBV15	NA	NA	TRBJ1-1	CATSRGTDGDGEAFF	TGTGCCACCAGCAGAGGAACGGACGGAGATGGTGAAGCTTTCTTT
TRBV30	NA	NA	TRBJ1-2	CAWSVPGQRGYTF	TGTGCCTGGAGTGTACCGGGACAAAGGGGCTACACCTTC
TRBV7-9	NA	TRBD2	TRBJ2-3	CASSLGEWEGRTDTQYF	TGTGCCAGCAGCTTAGGGGAGTGGGAGGGCCGCACAGATACGCAGTATTTT
TRBV5-1	few	TRBD2	TRBJ2-2	CASSLAPTSVNTGELFF	TGCGCCAGCAGCTTGGCCCCGACTAGCGTGAACACCGGGGAGCTGTTTTTT
TRBV9	NA	TRBD1	TRBJ1-1	CASSPGQGDTEAFF	TGTGCCAGCAGCCCGGGACAGGGGGACACTGAAGCTTTCTTT
TRBV6-6	once	TRBD1	TRBJ1-2	CASSYGQGGYGYTF	TGTGCCAGCAGTTACGGACAGGGCGGCTATGGCTACACCTTC
TRBV6-1	many	TRBD1	TRBJ1-3	CASSAIGTASGNTIYF	TGTGCCAGCAGTGCTATCGGGACAGCCTCTGGAAACACCATATATTTT
TRBV5-6	NA	NA	TRBJ1-1	CASSLYGGHGMNTEAFF	TGTGCCAGCAGCTTGTACGGGGGCCATGGAATGAACACTGAAGCTTTCTTT
TRBV5-1	NA	NA	TRBJ2-7	CASSLSGPPSYEQYF	TGCGCCAGCAGCTTGTCAGGGCCCCCGTCTTACGAGCAGTACTTC
TRBV9	NA	TRBD2	TRBJ2-2	CASSVDPPASGTGELFF	TGTGCCAGCAGCGTAGACCCCCCCGCTAGCGGGACCGGGGAGCTGTTTTTT
TRBV9	NA	NA	TRBJ2-1	CASSVAGELPYNEQFF	TGTGCCAGCAGCGTAGCGGGGGAGTTGCCCTACAATGAGCAGTTCTTC
TRBV27	few	TRBD1	TRBJ2-5	CASSSNTGQGTQGVKTQYF	TGTGCCAGCAGTTCGAATACGGGACAGGGCACCCAAGGAGTAAAGACCCAGTACTTC
TRBV30	once	NA	TRBJ1-3	CAWSRGGTGNTIYF	TGTGCCTGGAGTAGGGGGGGAACTGGAAACACCATATATTTT
TRBV20-1	NA	NA	TRBJ1-2	CSAPNHGYTF	TGCAGTGCCCCGAACCATGGCTACACCTTC
TRBV6-1	NA	NA	TRBJ2-2	CASSEMKGVTGELFF	TGTGCCAGCAGTGAAATGAAGGGGGTGACCGGGGAGCTGTTTTTT